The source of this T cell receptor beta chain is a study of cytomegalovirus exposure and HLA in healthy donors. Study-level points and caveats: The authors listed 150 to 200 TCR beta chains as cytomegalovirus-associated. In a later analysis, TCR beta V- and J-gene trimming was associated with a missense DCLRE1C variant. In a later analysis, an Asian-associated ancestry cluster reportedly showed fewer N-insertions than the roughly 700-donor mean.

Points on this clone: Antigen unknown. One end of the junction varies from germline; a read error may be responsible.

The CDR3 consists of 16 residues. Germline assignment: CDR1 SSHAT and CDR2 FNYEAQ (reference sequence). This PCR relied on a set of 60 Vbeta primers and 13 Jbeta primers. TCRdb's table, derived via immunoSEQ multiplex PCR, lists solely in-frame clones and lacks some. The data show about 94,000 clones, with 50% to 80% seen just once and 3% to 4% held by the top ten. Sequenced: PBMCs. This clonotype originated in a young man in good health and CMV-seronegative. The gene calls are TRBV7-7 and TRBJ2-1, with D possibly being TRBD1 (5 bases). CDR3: CASSPTFGASYNEQFF. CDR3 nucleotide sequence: TGTGCTAGCAGCCCCACGTTTGGGGCGTCCTACAATGAGCAGTTCTTC.